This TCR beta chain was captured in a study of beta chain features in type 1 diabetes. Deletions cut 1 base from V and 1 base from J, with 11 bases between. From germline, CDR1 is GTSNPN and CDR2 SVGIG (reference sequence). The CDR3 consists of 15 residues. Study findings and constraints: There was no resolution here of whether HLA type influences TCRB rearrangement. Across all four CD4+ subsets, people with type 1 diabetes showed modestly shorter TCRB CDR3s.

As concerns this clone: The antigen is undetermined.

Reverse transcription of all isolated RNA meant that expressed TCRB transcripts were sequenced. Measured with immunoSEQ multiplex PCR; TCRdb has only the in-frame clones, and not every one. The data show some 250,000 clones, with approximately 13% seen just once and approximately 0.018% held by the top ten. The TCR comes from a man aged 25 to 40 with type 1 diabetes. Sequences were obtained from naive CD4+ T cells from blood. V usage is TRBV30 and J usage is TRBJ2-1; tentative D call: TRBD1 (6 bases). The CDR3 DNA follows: TGTGCCTGGAGTGAGGGTCAGGGGTCCTACAATGAGCAGTTCTTC. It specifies CAWSEGQGSYNEQFF.